This T cell receptor beta chain was recovered during a study of T cell responses to AZD1222 COVID-19 vaccine. Study as a whole: Timing groups of about 4 and about 12 weeks for second doses were pooled. Points from the study as a whole: Receipt of two AZD1222 doses was followed by a rise in Spike-specific TCR breadth and depth. After the peak T cell response, and only then, were repertoires sampled.

TCRdb keeps only in-frame clones here, not all; method: immunoSEQ multiplex PCR. The sample lists 75,000 to 100,000 clones; just over 90% were seen once. This CDR3 has 15 amino acids. CDR1 SGHRS and CDR2 YFSETQ come from the germline V gene. With 4 bases clipped from V and 6 bases from J, the junction kept 8 bases outside the gene matches. This clone was seen a single time. What it recognizes is unknown. The sequence was obtained from an adult in good health. The chain combines TRBV5-1 with TRBJ1-4; 8 positions agree with TRBD1. The sequences come from peripheral blood, collected on day 0 of AZD1222 vaccination. For the CDR3, the DNA is TGCGCCAGCAGCCTAGGACAGGGCGGCGATGAAAAACTGTTTTTT. Its translation is CASSLGQGGDEKLFF.